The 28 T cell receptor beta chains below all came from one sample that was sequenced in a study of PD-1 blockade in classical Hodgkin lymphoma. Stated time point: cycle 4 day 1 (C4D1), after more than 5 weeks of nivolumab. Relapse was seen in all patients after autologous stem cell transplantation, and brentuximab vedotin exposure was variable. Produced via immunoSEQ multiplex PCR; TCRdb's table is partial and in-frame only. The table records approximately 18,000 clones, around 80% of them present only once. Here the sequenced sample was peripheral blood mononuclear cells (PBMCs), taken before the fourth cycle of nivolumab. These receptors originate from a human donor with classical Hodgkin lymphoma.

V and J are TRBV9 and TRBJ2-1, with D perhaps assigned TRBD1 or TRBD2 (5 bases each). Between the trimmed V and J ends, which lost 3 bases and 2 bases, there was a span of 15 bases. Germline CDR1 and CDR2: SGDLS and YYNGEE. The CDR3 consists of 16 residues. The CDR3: CASSEYERGPYNEQFF. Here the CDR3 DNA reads TGTGCCAGCAGCGAATACGAACGGGGCCCCTACAATGAGCAGTTCTTC.

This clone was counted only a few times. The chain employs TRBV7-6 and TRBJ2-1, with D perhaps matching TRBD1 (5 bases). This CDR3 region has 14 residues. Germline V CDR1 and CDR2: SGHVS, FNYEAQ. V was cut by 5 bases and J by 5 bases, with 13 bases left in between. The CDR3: CASSPWTNNNEQFF. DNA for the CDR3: TGTGCCAGCAGCCCCTGGACAAATAACAATGAGCAGTTCTTC.

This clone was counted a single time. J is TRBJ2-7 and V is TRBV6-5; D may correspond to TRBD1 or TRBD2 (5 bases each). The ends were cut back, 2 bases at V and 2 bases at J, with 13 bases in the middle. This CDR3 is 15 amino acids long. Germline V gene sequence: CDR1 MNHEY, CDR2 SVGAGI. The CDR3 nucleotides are TGTGCCAGCAGTTACGCCGGGACGGCGACCTACGAGCAGTACTTC. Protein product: CASSYAGTATYEQYF.

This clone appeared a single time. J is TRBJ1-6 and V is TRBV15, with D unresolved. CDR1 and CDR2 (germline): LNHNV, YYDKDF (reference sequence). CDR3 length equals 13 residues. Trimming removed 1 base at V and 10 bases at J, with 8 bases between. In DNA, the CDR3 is TGTGCCACCAGCAGAGCTGGGTCCTCACCCCTCCACTTT. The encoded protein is CATSRAGSSPLHF.

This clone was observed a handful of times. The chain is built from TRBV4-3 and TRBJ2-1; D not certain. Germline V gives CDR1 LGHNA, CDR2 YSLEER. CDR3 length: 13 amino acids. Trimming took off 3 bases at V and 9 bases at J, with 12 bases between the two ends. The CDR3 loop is CASSQTLEIEQFF. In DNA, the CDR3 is TGCGCCAGCAGCCAGACTTTAGAGATTGAGCAGTTCTTC.

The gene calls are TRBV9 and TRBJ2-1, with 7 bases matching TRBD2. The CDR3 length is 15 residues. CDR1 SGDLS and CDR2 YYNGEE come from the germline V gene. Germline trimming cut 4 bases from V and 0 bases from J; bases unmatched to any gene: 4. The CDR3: CASSYSGDSYNEQFF. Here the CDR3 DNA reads TGTGCCAGCAGCTACAGCGGGGACTCCTACAATGAGCAGTTCTTC.

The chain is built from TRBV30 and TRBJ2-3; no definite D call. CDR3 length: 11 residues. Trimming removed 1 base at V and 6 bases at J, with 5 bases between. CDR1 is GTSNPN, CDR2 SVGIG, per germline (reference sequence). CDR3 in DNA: TGTGCCTGGAGTGCCGGGGATACGCAGTATTTT. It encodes CAWSAGDTQYF.

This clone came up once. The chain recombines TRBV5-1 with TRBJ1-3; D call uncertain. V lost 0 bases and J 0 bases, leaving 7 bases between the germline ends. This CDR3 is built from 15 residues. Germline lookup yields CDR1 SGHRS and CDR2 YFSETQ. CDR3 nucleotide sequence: TGCGCCAGCAGCTTGGTTGGGAGCTCTGGAAACACCATATATTTT. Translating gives CASSLVGSSGNTIYF.

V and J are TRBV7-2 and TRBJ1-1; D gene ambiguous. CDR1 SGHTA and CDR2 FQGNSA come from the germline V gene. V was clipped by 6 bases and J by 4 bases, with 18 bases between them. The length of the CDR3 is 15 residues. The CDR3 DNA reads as TGTGCCAGCAGTATACGGAGAGGCGTAGGCACTGAAGCTTTCTTT. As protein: CASSIRRGVGTEAFF.

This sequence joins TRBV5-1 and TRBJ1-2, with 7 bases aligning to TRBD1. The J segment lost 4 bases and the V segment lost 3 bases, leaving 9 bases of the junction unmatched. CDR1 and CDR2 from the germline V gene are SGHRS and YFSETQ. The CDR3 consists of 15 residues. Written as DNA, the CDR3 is TGCGCCAGCAGCTCGTCGGGACAGATGGGCTATGGCTACACCTTC. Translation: CASSSSGQMGYGYTF.

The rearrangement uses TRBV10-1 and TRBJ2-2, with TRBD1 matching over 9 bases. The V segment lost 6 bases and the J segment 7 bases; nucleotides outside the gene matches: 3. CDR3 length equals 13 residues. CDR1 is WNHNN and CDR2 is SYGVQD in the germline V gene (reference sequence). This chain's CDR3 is CASRTGGGGELFF. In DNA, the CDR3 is TGCGCCAGCAGAACAGGGGGCGGCGGGGAGCTGTTTTTT.

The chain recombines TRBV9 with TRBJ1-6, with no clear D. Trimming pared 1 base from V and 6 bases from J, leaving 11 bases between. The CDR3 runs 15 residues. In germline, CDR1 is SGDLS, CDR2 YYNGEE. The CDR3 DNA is TGTGCCAGCAGCGTAACGTCGGGGTCTAATTCACCCCTCCACTTT. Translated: CASSVTSGSNSPLHF.

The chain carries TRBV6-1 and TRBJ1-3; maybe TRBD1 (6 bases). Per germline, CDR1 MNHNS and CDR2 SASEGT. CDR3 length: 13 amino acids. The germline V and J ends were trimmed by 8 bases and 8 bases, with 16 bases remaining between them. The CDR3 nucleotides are TGTGCCAGCTCGGGCAGGGGATATGACACCATATATTTT. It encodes CASSGRGYDTIYF.

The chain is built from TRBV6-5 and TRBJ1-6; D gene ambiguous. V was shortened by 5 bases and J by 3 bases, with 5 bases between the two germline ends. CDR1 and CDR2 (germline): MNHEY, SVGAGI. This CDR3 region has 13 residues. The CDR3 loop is CASSPNYNSPLHF. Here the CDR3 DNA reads TGTGCCAGCAGTCCAAACTATAATTCACCCCTCCACTTT.

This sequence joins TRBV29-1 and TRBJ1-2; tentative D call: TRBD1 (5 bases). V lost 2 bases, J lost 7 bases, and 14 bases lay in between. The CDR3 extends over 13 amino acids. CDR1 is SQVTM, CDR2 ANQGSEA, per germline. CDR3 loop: CSVELWDYGGYTF. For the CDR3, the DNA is TGCAGCGTTGAACTTTGGGACTACGGTGGCTACACCTTC.

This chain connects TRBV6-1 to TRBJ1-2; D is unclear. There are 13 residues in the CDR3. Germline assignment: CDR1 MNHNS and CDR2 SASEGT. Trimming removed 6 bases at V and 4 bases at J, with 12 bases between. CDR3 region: CASSHGPIYGYTF. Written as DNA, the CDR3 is TGTGCCAGCAGCCACGGGCCCATCTATGGCTACACCTTC.

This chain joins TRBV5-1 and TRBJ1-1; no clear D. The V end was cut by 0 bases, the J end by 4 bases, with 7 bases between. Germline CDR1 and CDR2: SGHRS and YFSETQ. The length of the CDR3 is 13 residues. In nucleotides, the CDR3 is TGCGCCAGCAGCTTGGCCGATAGCACTGAAGCTTTCTTT. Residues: CASSLADSTEAFF.

CDR3 amino acids: CASSLGKVKNTEAFF. The CDR3 nucleotides are TGCGCCAGCAGCTTGGGTAAGGTGAAAAACACTGAAGCTTTCTTT. The chain couples TRBV5-1 to TRBJ1-1; D not resolved. Germline CDR1 SGHRS, CDR2 YFSETQ. The CDR3 extends over 15 amino acids. With 0 bases removed from V and 2 bases from J, the gap between germline ends came to 11 bases.

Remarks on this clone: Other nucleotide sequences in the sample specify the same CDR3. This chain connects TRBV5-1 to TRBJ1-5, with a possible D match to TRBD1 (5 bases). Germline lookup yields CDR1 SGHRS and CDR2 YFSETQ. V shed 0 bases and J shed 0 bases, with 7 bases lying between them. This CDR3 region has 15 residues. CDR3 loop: CASSLVGGSNQPQHF. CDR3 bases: TGCGCCAGCAGCTTGGTTGGGGGTAGCAATCAGCCCCAGCATTTT.

The CDR3 is CASSLDNGGRASRKFF. CDR3 sequence (DNA): TGTGCCAGCAGCTTAGATAACGGCGGGAGGGCTTCTCGTAAGTTCTTC. The rearrangement joins TRBV11-2 to TRBJ2-1, with 9 bases aligning to TRBD2. The junction had 14 bases not matched to a gene; V was cut back by 0 bases and J by 14 bases. The length of the CDR3 is 16 residues. The germline V gene encodes CDR1 SGHAT and CDR2 FQNNGV.

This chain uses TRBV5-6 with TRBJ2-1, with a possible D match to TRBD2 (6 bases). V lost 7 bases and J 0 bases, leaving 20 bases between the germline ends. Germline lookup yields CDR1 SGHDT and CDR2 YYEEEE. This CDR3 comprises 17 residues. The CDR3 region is CASGHLGGESSYNEQFF. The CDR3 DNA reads TGTGCCAGCGGCCACCTTGGCGGGGAGAGCTCCTACAATGAGCAGTTCTTC.

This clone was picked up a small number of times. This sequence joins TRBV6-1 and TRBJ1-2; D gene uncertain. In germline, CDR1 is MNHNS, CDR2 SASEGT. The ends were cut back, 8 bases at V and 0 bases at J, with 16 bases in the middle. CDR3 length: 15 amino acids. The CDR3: CASRPATAANYGYTF. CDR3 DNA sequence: TGTGCCAGCCGCCCGGCGACTGCTGCTAACTATGGCTACACCTTC.

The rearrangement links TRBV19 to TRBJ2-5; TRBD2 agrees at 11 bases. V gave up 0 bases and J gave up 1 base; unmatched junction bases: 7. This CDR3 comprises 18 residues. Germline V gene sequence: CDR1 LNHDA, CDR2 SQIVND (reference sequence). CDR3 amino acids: CASSIDLSTSGSQETQYF. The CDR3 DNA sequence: TGTGCCAGTAGTATAGATCTATCTACTAGCGGGAGCCAAGAGACCCAGTACTTC. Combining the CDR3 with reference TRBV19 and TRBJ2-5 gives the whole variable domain DGGITQSPKYLFRKEGQNVTLSCEQNLNHDAMYWYRQDPGQGLRLIYYSQIVNDFQKGDIAEGYSVSREKKESFPLTVTSAQKNPTAFYLCASSIDLSTSGSQETQYFGPGTRLLVL.

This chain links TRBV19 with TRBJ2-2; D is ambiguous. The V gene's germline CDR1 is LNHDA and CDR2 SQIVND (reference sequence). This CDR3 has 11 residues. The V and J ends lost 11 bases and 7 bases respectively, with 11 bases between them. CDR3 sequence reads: CAQYNIGELFF. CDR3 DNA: TGTGCCCAGTATAATATCGGGGAGCTGTTTTTT.

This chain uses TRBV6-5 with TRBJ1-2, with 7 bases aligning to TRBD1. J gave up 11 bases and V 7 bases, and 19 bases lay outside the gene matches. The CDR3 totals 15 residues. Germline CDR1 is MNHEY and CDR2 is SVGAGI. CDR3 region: CASTQTGEGALMYTF. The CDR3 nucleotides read TGTGCCAGCACCCAAACGGGGGAGGGGGCCCTAATGTACACCTTC.

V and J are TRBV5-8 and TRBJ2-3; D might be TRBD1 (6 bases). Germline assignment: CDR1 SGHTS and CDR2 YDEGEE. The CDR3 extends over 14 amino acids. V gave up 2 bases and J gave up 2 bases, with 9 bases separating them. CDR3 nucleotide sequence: TGTGCCAGCAGCTTCGGACAGTCCACAGATACGCAGTATTTT. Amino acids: CASSFGQSTDTQYF. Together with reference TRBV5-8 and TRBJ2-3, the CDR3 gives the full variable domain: EAGVTQSPTHLIKTRGQQATLRCSPISGHTSVYWYQQALGLGLQFLLWYDEGEERNRGNFPPRFSGRQFPNYSSELNVNALELEDSALYLCASSFGQSTDTQYFGPGTRLTVL.

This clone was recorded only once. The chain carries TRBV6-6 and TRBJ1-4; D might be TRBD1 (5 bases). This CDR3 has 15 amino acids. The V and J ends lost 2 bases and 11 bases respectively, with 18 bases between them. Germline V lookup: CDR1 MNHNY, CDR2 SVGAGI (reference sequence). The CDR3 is CASSYPPTGAKKLFF. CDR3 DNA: TGTGCCAGCAGTTACCCACCGACCGGGGCGAAGAAACTGTTTTTT.

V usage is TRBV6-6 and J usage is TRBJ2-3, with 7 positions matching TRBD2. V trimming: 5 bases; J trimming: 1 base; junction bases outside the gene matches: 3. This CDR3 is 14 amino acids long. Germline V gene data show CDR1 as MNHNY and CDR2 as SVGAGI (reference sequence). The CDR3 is CASSKLARTDTQYF. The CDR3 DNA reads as TGTGCCAGCAGTAAACTAGCGCGCACAGATACGCAGTATTTT.